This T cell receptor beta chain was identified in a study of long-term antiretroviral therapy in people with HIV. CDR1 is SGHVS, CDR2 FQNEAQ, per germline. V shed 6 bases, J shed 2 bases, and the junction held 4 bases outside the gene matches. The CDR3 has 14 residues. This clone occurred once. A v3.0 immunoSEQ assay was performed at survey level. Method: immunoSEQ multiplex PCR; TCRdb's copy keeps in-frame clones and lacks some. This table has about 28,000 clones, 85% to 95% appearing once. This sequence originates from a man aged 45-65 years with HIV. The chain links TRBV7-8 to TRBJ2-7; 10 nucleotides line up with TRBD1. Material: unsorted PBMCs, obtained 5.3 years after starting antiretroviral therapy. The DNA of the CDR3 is TGTGCCAGCAGAGCCGGGACAGGGGCCTACGAGCAGTACTTC. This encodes CASRAGTGAYEQYF.